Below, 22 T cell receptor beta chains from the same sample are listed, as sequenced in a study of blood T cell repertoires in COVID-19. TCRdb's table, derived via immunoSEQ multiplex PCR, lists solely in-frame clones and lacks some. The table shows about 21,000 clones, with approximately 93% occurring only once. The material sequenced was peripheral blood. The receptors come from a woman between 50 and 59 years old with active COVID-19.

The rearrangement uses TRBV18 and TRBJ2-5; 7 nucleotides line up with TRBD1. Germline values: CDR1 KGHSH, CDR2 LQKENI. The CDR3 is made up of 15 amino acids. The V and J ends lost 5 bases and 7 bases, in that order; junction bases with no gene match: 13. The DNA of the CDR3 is TGTGCCAGCTCATCGGGACAGAGGGGCGCTGGGACCCAGTACTTC. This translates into CASSSGQRGAGTQYF.

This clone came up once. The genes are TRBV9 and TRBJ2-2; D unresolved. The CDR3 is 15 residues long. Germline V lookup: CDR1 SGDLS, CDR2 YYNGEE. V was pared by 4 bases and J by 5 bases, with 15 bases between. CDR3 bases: TGTGCCAGCAGCCCGGAGAATACTTTAACCGGGGAGCTGTTTTTT. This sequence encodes CASSPENTLTGELFF.

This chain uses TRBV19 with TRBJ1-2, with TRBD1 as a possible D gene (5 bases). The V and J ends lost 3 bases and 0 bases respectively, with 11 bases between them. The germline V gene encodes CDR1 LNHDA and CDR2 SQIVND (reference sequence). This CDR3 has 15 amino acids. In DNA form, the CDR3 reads TGTGCCAGTAGTATCACGGACAACACTAACTATGGCTACACCTTC. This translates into CASSITDNTNYGYTF.

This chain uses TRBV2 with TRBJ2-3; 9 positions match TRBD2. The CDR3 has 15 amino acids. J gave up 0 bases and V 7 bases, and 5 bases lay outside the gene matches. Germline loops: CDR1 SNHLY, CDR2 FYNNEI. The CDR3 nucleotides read TGTGCCAGCACTCTAGCGGGACTTAGCACAGATACGCAGTATTTT. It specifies CASTLAGLSTDTQYF.

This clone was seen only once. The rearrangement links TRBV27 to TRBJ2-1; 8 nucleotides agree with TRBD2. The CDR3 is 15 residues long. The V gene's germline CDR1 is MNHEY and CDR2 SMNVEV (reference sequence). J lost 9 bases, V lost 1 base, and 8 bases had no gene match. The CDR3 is CASSLLPAGVVEQFF. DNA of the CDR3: TGTGCCAGCAGTTTATTGCCAGCGGGAGTAGTTGAGCAGTTCTTC.

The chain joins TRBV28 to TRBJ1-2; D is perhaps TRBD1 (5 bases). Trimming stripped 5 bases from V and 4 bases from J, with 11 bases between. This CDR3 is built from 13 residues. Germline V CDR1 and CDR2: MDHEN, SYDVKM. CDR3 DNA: TGTGCCAGCAGTCCCTCAGGGTCCTATGGCTACACCTTC. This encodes CASSPSGSYGYTF.

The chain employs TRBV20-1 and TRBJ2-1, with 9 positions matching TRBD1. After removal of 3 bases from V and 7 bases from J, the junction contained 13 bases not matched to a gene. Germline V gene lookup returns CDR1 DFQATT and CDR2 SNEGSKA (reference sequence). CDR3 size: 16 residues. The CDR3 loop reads CSASPPPDRGKNEQFF. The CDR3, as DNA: TGCAGTGCTAGTCCTCCCCCGGACAGGGGAAAAAATGAGCAGTTCTTC.

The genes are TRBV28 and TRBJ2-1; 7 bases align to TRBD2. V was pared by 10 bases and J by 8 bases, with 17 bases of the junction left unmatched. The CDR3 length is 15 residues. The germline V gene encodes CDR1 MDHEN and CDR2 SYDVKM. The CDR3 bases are TGTGCCACCCGCCGAGCCGGAGCGGGACGGGATGAGCAGTTCTTC. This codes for CATRRAGAGRDEQFF.

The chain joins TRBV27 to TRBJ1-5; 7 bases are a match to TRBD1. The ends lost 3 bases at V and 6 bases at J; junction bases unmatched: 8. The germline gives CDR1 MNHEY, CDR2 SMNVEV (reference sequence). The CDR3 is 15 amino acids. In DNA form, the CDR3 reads TGTGCCAGCAGTTTTTCTCGGACAGGCGGTCAGCCCCAGCATTTT. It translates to CASSFSRTGGQPQHF.

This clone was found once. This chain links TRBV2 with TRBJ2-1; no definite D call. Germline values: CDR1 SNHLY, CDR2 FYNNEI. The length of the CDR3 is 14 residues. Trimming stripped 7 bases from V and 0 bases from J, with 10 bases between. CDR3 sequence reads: CASKYGGSYNEQFF. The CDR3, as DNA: TGTGCCAGCAAGTACGGTGGCTCCTACAATGAGCAGTTCTTC.

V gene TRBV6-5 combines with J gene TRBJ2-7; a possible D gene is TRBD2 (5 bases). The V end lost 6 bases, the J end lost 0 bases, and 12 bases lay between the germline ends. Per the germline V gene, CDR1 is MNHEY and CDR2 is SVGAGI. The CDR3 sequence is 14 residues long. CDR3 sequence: CASRPSGLSYEQYF. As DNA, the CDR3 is TGTGCCAGCAGACCCAGCGGCCTCTCCTACGAGCAGTACTTC.

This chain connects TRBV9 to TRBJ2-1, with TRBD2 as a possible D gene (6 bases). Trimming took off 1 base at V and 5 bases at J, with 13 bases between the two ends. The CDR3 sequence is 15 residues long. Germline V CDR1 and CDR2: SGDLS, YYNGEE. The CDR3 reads CASSVWREADNEQFF. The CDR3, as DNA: TGTGCCAGCAGCGTATGGAGGGAGGCAGACAATGAGCAGTTCTTC. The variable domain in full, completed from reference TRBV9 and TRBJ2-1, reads DSGVTQTPKHLITATGQRVTLRCSPRSGDLSVYWYQQSLDQGLQFLIQYYNGEERAKGNILERFSAQQFPDLHSELNLSSLELGDSALYFCASSVWREADNEQFFGPGTRLTVL.

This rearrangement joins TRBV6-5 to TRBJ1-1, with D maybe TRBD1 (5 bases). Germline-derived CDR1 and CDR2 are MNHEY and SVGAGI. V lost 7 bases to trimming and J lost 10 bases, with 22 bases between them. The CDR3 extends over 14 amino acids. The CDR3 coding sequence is TGTGCCAGCACCCCGGCCGGGGGGAGAGTCGGAGCTTTCTTT. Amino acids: CASTPAGGRVGAFF.

CDR3 in DNA: TGCAGCGTTGAAGAGAGTAACACCGGGGAGCTGTTTTTT. It encodes CSVEESNTGELFF. The rearrangement joins TRBV29-1 to TRBJ2-2; D call uncertain. Trimming left V 0 bases short and J 2 bases short, with 4 bases between. CDR1 and CDR2 from the germline V gene are SQVTM and ANQGSEA. The CDR3 loop spans 13 amino acids.

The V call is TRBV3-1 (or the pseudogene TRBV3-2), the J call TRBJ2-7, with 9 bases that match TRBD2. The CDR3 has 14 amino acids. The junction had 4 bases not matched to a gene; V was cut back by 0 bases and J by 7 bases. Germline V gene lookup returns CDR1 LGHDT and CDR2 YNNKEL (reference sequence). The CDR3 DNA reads TGTGCCAGCAGCCAAGAAGCGGGAGGCCGGGAGCAGTACTTC. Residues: CASSQEAGGREQYF.

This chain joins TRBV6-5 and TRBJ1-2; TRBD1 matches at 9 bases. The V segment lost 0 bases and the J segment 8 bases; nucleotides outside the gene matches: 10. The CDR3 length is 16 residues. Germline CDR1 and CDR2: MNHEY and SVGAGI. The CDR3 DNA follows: TGTGCCAGCAGTTACTCGGGACAGGGACTAAAGGGAGGCTACACCTTC. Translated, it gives CASSYSGQGLKGGYTF.

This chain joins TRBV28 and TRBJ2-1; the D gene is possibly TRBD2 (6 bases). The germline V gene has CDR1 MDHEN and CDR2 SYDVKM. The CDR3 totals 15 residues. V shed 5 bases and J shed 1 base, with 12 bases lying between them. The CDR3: CASSPSVSSYNEQFF. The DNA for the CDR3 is TGTGCCAGCAGTCCTAGCGTATCTTCCTACAATGAGCAGTTCTTC.

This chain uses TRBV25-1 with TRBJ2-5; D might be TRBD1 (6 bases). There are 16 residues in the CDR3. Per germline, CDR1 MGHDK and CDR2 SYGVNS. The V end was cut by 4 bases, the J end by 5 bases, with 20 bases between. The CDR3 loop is CASSGGQRILWETQYF. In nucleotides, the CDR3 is TGTGCCAGCAGTGGAGGACAGAGGATTTTATGGGAGACCCAGTACTTC.

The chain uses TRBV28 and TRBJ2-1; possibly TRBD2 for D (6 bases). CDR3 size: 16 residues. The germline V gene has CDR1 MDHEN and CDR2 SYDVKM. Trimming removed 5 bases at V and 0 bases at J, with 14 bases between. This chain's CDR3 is CASSPLAVYSYNEQFF. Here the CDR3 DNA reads TGTGCCAGCAGTCCGTTAGCGGTTTACTCCTACAATGAGCAGTTCTTC. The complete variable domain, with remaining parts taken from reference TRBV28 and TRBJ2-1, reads DVKVTQSSRYLVKRTGEKVFLECVQDMDHENMFWYRQDPGLGLRLIYFSYDVKMKEKGDIPEGYSVSREKKERFSLILESASTNQTSMYLCASSPLAVYSYNEQFFGPGTRLTVL.

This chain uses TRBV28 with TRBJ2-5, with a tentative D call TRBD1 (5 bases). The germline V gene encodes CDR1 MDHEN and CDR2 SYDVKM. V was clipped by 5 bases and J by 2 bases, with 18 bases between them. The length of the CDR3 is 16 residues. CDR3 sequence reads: CASSPWGEARQETQYF. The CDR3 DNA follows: TGTGCCAGCAGTCCCTGGGGCGAGGCGAGGCAAGAGACCCAGTACTTC.

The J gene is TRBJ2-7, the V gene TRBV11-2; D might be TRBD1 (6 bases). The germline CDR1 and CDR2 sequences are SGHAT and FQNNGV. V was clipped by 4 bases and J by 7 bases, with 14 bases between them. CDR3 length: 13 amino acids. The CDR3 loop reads CASSWGRQEEQYF. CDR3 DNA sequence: TGTGCCAGCAGCTGGGGGCGACAGGAGGAGCAGTACTTC.

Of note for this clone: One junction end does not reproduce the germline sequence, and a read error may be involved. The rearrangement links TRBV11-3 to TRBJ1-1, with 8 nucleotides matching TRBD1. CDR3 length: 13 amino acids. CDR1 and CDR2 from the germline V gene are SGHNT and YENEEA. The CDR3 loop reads CASSRTGNAEAFF. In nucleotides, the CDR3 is TGTGCCAGCAGCAGGACAGGGAACGCTGAAGCTTTCTTT.